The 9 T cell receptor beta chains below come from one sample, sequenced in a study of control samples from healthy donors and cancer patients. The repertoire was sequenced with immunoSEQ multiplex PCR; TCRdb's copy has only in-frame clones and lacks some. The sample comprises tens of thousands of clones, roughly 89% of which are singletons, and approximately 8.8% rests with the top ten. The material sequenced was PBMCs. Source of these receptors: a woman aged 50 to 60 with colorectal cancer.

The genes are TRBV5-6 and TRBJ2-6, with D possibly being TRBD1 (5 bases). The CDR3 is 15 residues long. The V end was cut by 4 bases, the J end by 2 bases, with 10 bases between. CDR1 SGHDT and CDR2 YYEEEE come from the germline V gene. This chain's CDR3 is CASSPRVAGANVLTF. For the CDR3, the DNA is TGTGCCAGCAGCCCCAGGGTGGCTGGGGCCAACGTCCTGACTTTC.

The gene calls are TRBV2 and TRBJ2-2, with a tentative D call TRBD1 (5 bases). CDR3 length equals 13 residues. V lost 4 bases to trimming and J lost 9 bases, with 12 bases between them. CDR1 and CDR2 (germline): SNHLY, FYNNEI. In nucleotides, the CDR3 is TGTGCCAGCAGTGGTTCAGGGCCCCGGGAGCTGTTTTTT. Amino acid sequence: CASSGSGPRELFF.

The CDR3 sequence: CATSDLGTGQPQHF. Here the CDR3 DNA reads TGTGCCACCAGTGATTTGGGAACCGGTCAGCCCCAGCATTTT. The rearrangement links TRBV24-1 to TRBJ1-5; D remains ambiguous. V lost 0 bases and J lost 6, with 8 bases in between. This CDR3 is built from 14 residues. Germline CDR1 reads KGHDR; CDR2 reads SFDVKD.

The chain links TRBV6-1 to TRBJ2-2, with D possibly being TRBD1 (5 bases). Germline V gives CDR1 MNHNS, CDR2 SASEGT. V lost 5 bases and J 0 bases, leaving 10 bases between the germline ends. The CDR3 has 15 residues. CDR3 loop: CASSPGQANTGELFF. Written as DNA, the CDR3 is TGTGCCAGCAGTCCCGGACAAGCGAACACCGGGGAGCTGTTTTTT.

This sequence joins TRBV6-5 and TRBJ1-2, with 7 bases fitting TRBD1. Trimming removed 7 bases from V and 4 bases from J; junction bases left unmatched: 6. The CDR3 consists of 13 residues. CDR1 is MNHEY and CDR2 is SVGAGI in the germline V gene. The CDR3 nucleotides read TGTGCCAGCAAAGAGGGGGCTTCCTATGGCTACACCTTC. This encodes CASKEGASYGYTF.

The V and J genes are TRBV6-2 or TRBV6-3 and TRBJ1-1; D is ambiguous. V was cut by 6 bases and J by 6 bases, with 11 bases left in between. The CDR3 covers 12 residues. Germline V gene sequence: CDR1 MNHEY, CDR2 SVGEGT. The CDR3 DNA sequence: TGTGCCAGCAGCAGACTAAGGGCTGAAGCTTTCTTT. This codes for CASSRLRAEAFF.

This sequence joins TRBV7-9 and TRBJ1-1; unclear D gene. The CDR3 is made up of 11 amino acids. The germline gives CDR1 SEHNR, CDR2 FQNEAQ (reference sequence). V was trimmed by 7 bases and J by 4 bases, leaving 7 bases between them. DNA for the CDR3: TGTGCCAGCACCTCGGGCACTGAAGCTTTCTTT. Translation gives CASTSGTEAFF.

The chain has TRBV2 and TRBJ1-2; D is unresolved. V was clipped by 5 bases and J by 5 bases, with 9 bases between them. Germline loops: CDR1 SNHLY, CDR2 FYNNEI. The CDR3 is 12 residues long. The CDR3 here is CASSRLSYGYTF. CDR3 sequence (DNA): TGTGCCAGCAGTCGGCTTTCTTATGGCTACACCTTC.

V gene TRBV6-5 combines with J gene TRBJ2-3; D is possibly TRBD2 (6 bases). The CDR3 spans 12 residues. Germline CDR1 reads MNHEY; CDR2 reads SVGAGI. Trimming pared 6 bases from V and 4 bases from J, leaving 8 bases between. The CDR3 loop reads CASSRDSDTQYF. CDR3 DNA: TGTGCCAGCAGCCGGGACTCAGATACGCAGTATTTT.